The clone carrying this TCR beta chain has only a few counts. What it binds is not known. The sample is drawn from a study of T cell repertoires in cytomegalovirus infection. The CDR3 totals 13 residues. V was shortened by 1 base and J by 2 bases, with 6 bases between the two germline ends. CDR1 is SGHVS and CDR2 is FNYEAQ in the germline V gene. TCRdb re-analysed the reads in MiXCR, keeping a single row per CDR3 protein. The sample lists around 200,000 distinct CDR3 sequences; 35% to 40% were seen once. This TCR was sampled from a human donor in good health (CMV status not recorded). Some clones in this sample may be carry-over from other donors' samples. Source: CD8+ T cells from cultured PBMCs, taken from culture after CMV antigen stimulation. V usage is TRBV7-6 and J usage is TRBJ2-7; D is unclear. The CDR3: CASSLVAPYEQYF. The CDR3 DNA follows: TGTGCCAGCAGCTTAGTAGCTCCCTACGAGCAGTACTTC.